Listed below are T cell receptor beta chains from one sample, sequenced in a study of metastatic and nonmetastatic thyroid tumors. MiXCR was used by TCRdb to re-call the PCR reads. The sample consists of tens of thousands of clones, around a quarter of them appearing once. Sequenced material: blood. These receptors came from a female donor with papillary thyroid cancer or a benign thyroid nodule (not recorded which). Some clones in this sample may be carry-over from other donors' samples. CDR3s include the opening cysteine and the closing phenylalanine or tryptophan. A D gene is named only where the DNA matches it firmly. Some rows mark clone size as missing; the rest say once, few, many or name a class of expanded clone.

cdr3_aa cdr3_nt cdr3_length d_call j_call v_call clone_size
CSAEALPNRATNEKLFF TGCAGTGCTGAGGCCCTCCCCAACAGGGCAACTAATGAAAAACTGTTTTTT 17 . TRBJ1-4 TRBV20-1 many
CSATPGGRAGETQYF TGCAGTGCCACCCCTGGCGGGAGGGCCGGGGAGACCCAGTACTTC 15 TRBD2 TRBJ2-5 TRBV20-1 many
CSAGEGVRPQHF TGCAGTGCTGGAGAGGGGGTAAGGCCCCAGCATTTT 12 . TRBJ1-5 TRBV20-1 many
CASSGQGRYGYTF TGTGCCAGCAGTGGACAGGGGCGCTATGGCTACACCTTC 13 TRBD1 TRBJ1-2 TRBV2 many
CASSELTSEANEQFF TGTGCCAGCAGTGAACTTACTAGCGAGGCGAATGAGCAGTTCTTC 15 TRBD2 TRBJ2-1 TRBV6-1 few
CASRRTARGTDTQYF TGTGCCAGCAGACGGACAGCTAGGGGCACAGATACGCAGTATTTT 15 . TRBJ2-3 TRBV14 .
CASSLRQGWGNSPLHF TGTGCCAGCAGTTTGAGACAGGGGTGGGGGAATTCACCCCTCCACTTT 16 TRBD1 TRBJ1-6 TRBV7-2 many
CSAPRDREPNEQYF TGCAGTGCTCCTAGGGACAGGGAACCCAACGAGCAGTACTTC 14 TRBD1 TRBJ2-7 TRBV20-1 medium-sized
CASSYTAGSGRGVNEQFF TGTGCCAGCAGTTATACGGCTGGCTCGGGACGGGGCGTCAATGAGCAGTTCTTC 18 . TRBJ2-1 TRBV6-2/TRBV6-3 .
CASSRQARNSPLHF TGTGCCAGCAGTCGACAGGCCCGGAATTCACCCCTCCACTTT 14 . TRBJ1-6 TRBV28 few
CATSTSGQGTYEQYF TGTGCCACCAGCACCTCGGGACAGGGAACCTACGAGCAGTACTTC 15 TRBD1 TRBJ2-7 TRBV15 many
CASKLGGGVNEQFF TGTGCCAGCAAACTAGGGGGGGGGGTGAATGAGCAGTTCTTC 14 . TRBJ2-1 TRBV6-1 many
CASSTLTGPQTTNEKLFF TGTGCCAGCAGTACCTTGACAGGACCTCAAACAACTAATGAAAAACTGTTTTTT 18 . TRBJ1-4 TRBV6-1 many
CASSLDRLNAQFF TGCGCCAGCAGCTTGGACAGACTCAATGCGCAGTTCTTC 13 . TRBJ2-1 TRBV5-1 few
CASSSSSGTSGYNEQFF TGTGCCAGCAGCTCGAGTTCCGGGACTAGCGGTTACAATGAGCAGTTCTTC 17 TRBD2 TRBJ2-1 TRBV7-2 many
CASSSLAWHEQFF TGTGCCAGCAGCTCCCTAGCGTGGCATGAGCAGTTCTTC 13 . TRBJ2-1 TRBV7-9 many
CASSPRQGSYNEQFF TGTGCCAGCAGCCCGAGACAGGGGAGTTACAATGAGCAGTTCTTC 15 TRBD1 TRBJ2-1 TRBV7-2 many
CASSQAYSPSGANVLTF TGCGCCAGCAGCCAAGCTTACAGCCCCTCTGGGGCCAACGTCCTGACTTTC 17 . TRBJ2-6 TRBV4-1 many
CSARDFKGSYGYTF TGCAGTGCTAGAGATTTTAAGGGGAGCTATGGCTACACCTTC 14 . TRBJ1-2 TRBV20-1 .
CSAARWGERTSSYEQYF TGCAGTGCCGCAAGATGGGGAGAGCGGACTTCCTCCTACGAGCAGTACTTC 17 . TRBJ2-7 TRBV20-1 many
CASSLGLASYNEQFF TGTGCCAGCAGCTTGGGACTAGCGTCTTACAATGAGCAGTTCTTC 15 TRBD2 TRBJ2-1 TRBV5-4 .
CASGTGSTDTQYF TGTGCCAGCGGGACGGGAAGCACAGATACGCAGTATTTT 13 . TRBJ2-3 TRBV4-2 many
CASSPREDTQYF TGTGCCAGCAGTCCAAGGGAGGATACGCAGTATTTT 12 . TRBJ2-3 TRBV28 .
CASSLWTSDTYNEQFF TGTGCCAGCAGTTTATGGACTAGCGACACCTACAATGAGCAGTTCTTC 16 TRBD2 TRBJ2-1 TRBV27 medium-sized
CASSWDGSEQYF TGTGCCAGCAGTTGGGATGGGAGCGAGCAGTACTTC 12 . TRBJ2-7 TRBV12-3/TRBV12-4 medium-sized
CSARDHKGLREQYF TGCAGTGCTAGAGATCATAAGGGTCTGAGGGAGCAGTACTTC 14 . TRBJ2-7 TRBV20-1 .
CSARASGQNTEAFF TGCAGTGCTAGAGCTTCTGGACAGAACACTGAAGCTTTCTTT 14 . TRBJ1-1 TRBV20-1 many
CASSYSGQASNSPLHF TGTGCCAGCAGTTACTCGGGACAAGCGTCAAATTCACCCCTCCACTTT 16 . TRBJ1-6 TRBV6-5 medium-sized
CASSLASSSYNSPLHF TGCGCCAGCAGCTTGGCTTCGAGCTCCTATAATTCACCCCTCCACTTT 16 . TRBJ1-6 TRBV5-1 .
CASSQDRKTQYF TGTGCCAGCAGCCAAGATCGAAAGACCCAGTACTTC 12 . TRBJ2-5 TRBV14 .
CASSLARTGGGKLFF TGTGCCAGCAGCTTAGCGCGGACAGGAGGAGGCAAACTGTTTTTT 15 TRBD1 TRBJ1-4 TRBV7-2 many
CASSTGTVEAFF TGTGCCAGCAGTACGGGGACGGTCGAAGCTTTCTTT 12 . TRBJ1-1 TRBV6-1 many
CAISLGPNTINEQFF TGTGCCATCAGCTTAGGCCCTAACACTATCAATGAGCAGTTCTTC 15 . TRBJ2-1 TRBV13 .
CASSSRGGRSPPQYF TGTGCCAGCAGTAGCCGTGGGGGGAGAAGTCCGCCGCAGTATTTT 15 . TRBJ2-3 TRBV12-3/TRBV12-4 few
CASSQDGRVGQPQHF TGTGCCAGCAGCCAAGATGGCAGGGTAGGTCAGCCCCAGCATTTT 15 . TRBJ1-5 TRBV3-1 many
CASSPTSGGYNEQFF TGTGCGAGTTCCCCCACAAGCGGGGGCTACAATGAGCAGTTCTTC 15 TRBD2 TRBJ2-1 TRBV18 .
CTGSVGQGTLGETQYF TGTACCGGCAGCGTAGGACAGGGGACGTTAGGAGAGACCCAGTACTTC 16 TRBD1 TRBJ2-5 TRBV9 .
CSATRRVESPLHF TGCAGTGCTACGAGGCGCGTGGAGTCACCCCTCCACTTT 13 . TRBJ1-6 TRBV20-1 .
CASSSGQGMGSNTEAFF TGTGCCAGCAGCTCGGGACAGGGGATGGGATCGAACACTGAAGCTTTCTTT 17 TRBD1 TRBJ1-1 TRBV9 few
CASSLPGTSYEQYF TGTGCCAGCAGCTTACCCGGGACCTCCTACGAGCAGTACTTC 14 . TRBJ2-7 TRBV11-2 once
CASSQSQGLAGSYEQYF TGTGCCAGCAGCCAAAGCCAAGGACTAGCGGGATCCTACGAGCAGTACTTC 17 TRBD2 TRBJ2-7 TRBV3-1 many
CASGVSSYEQYF TGCGCCAGCGGCGTTAGCTCCTACGAGCAGTACTTC 12 . TRBJ2-7 TRBV5-1 .
CAGERGLYQPQHF TGTGCCGGCGAGCGGGGCCTATATCAGCCCCAGCATTTT 13 . TRBJ1-5 TRBV6-1 many
CASSWGSLSEDRARLGSEQFF TGTGCCAGTAGTTGGGGGAGCTTATCGGAGGACAGGGCGCGCCTGGGGTCTGAGCAGTTCTTC 21 TRBD1 TRBJ2-1 TRBV19 many
CASSLGGSGGGELFF TGTGCCAGCAGCTTGGGGGGAAGCGGCGGCGGGGAGCTGTTTTTT 15 . TRBJ2-2 TRBV7-9 many